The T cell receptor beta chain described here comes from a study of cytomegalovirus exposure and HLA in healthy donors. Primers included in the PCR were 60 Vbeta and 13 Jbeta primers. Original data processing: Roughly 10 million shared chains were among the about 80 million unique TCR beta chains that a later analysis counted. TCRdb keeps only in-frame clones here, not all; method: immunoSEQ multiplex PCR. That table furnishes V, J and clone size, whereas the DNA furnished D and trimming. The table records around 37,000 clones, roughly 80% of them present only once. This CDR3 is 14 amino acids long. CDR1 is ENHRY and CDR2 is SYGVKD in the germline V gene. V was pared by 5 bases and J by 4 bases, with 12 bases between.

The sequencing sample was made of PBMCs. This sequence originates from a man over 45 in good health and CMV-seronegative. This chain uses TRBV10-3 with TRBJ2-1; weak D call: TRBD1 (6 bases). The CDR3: CAISLDRLYNEQFF. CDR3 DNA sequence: TGTGCCATCAGTCTCGACAGGTTATACAATGAGCAGTTCTTC.